This T cell receptor (beta chain) appears in the sequencing data of a study of early stage breast cancer tumors. Study context: About 10-fold was the mean read coverage per sample. The study, taken as a whole, reports: Commonly generated sequences made up most enriched TCRB sequences shared between patients.

Sequenced by immunoSEQ multiplex PCR; TCRdb stores in-frame clones only, minus some. This sample has almost 55,000 clones, with about 90% found just once. Germline-derived CDR1 and CDR2 are SGHAT and FQNNGV. J gave up 5 bases and V 5 bases, and 8 bases lay outside the gene matches. This CDR3 is 15 amino acids long. A remark on this clone: Its antigen is not identified.

The V call is TRBV11-2, the J call TRBJ2-7, with 11 bases fitting TRBD1. The source of this sequence is a person aged 65-85 years with breast cancer. The sequenced sample consisted of blood. The CDR3 region has the DNA TGTGCCAGCAGCCCAGGACAGGGGGCGATTCACGAGCAGTACTTC. Residues: CASSPGQGAIHEQYF.